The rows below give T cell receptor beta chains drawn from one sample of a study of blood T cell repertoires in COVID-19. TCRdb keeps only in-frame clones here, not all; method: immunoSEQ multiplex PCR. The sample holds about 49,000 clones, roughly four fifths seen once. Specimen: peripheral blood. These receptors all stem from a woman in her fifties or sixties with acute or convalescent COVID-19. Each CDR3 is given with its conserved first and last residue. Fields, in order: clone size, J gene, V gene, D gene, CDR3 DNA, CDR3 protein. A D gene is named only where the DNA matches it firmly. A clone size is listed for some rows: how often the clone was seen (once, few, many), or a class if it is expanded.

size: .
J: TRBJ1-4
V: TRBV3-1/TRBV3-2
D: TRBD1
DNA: TGTGCCAGCAGCCAAGGCCGACAGGGGGGCGAAAAACTGTTTTTT
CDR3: CASSQGRQGGEKLFF

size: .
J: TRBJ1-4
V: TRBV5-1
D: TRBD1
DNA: TGCGCCAGCAGCCAAGGAACAGGGGTGATTGAAAAACTGTTTTTT
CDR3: CASSQGTGVIEKLFF

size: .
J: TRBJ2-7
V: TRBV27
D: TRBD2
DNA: TGTGCCAGCAGCAATAGCGGGAGGGCGGAGCAGTACTTC
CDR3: CASSNSGRAEQYF

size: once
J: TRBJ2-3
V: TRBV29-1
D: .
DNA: TGCAGCGTTGAAGGCAGCTTTGAGGCGCAGTATTTT
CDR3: CSVEGSFEAQYF

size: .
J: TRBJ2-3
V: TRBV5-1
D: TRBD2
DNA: TGCGCCAGCAGCTTCTTTAGCGGGGGCCAGGGAGATACGCAGTATTTT
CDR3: CASSFFSGGQGDTQYF

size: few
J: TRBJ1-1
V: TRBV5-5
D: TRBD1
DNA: TGTGCCAGCAGCCCCGGACAGGGGGTCTCGGACACTGAAGCTTTCTTT
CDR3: CASSPGQGVSDTEAFF

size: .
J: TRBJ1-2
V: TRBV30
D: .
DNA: TGTGCCTGGAGTGTAGGCAGGCCCTATGGCTACACCTTC
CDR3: CAWSVGRPYGYTF

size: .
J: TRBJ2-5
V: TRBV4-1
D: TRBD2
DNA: TGCGCCAGCAGCCAAGATGTTGGGACTAGCGGGGGGTCCCGCCAGACCCAGTACTTC
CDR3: CASSQDVGTSGGSRQTQYF

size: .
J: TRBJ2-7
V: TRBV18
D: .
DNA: TGTGCCAGCTCACCCTCATTCGGGAGCGCGTCCTACGAGCAGTACTTC
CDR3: CASSPSFGSASYEQYF

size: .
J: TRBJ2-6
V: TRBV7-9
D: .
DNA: TGTGCCAGCAGCGAGCAGGAACTCCTCGTGGCCAACGTCCTGACTTTC
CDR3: CASSEQELLVANVLTF

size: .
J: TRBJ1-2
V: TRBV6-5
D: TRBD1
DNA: TGTGCCAGCAGTCCCACTGACAGGGAGAGAGGCTACACCTTC
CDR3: CASSPTDRERGYTF

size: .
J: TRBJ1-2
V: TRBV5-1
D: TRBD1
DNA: TGCGCCAGCAGCTTGGGGGCCCCCGCGGCGACAGGGGGGTTGTACTATGGCTACACCTTC
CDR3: CASSLGAPAATGGLYYGYTF

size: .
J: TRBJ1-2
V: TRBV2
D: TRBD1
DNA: TGTGCCAGCAGTGACCGGACAGGGATGAGGGGCTACACCTTC
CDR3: CASSDRTGMRGYTF

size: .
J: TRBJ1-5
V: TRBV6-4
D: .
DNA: TGTGCCAGCAGTGACCACGCCGGGGTGGGTCAGCCCCAGCATTTT
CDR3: CASSDHAGVGQPQHF

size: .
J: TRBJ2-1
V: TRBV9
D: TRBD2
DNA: TGTGCCAGCAGCGTAGGACTAGCGGGGGGGCCCGAGCAGTTCTTC
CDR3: CASSVGLAGGPEQFF

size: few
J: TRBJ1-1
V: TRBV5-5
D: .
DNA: TGTGCCAGCAGTCTGTTGGGTGACAACTTGAACACTGAAGCTTTCTTT
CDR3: CASSLLGDNLNTEAFF

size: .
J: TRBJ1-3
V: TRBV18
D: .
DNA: TGTGCCAGCTCACCTACCCCACAGGGTTCTGGAAACACCATATATTTT
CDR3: CASSPTPQGSGNTIYF

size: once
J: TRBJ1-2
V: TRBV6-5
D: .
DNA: TGTGCCAGCACCCAGGGAAACTATGGCTACACCTTC
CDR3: CASTQGNYGYTF

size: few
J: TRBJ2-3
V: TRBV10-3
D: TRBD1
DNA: TGTGCCGTCGCAGGGGGCTCCGGGAGTTTAACAGATACGCAGTATTTT
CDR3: CAVAGGSGSLTDTQYF

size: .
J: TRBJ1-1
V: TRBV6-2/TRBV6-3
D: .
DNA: TGTGCCAGCAGTTACTCGAGTCCGGACACTGAAGCTTTCTTT
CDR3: CASSYSSPDTEAFF

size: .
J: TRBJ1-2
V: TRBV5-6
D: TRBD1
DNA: TGTGCCAGCAGCCAAACAGGGGGCAACTATGGCTACACCTTC
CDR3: CASSQTGGNYGYTF

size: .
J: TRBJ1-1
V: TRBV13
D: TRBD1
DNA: TGTGCCAGCAGCACCTACAGGGGCCGCCGATCCACTGAAGCTTTCTTT
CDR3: CASSTYRGRRSTEAFF

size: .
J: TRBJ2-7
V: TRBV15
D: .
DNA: TGTGCCACCAGCAGAGAGATGGCGGTCTACGAGCAGTACTTC
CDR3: CATSREMAVYEQYF

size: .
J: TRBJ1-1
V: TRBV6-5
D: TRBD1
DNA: TGTGCCAGCAGTCTCCGAGGGACAGGGGACACTGAAGCTTTCTTT
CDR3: CASSLRGTGDTEAFF

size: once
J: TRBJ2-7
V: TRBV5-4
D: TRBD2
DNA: TGTGCCAGCAGCCACTCCGCGGGAGCCGGCTACGAGCAGTACTTC
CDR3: CASSHSAGAGYEQYF

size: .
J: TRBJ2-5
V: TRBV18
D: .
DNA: TGTGCCAGCTCACCTAGATATACAGGGTCTGGAGAGACCCAGTACTTC
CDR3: CASSPRYTGSGETQYF

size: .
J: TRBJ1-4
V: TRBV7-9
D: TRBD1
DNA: TGTGCCAGCACGAGGACAGGGGGAAATGAAAAACTGTTTTTT
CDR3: CASTRTGGNEKLFF

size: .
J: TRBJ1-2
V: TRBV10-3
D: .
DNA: TGTGCCATCAGTGAGTCCCAGGATCCTTATGGCTACACCTTC
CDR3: CAISESQDPYGYTF

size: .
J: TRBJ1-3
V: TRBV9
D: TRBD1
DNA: TGTGCCAGCAGCGCCCGGACAGGCCTTCGAAACACCATATATTTT
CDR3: CASSARTGLRNTIYF

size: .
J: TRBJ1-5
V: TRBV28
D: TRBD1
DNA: TGTGCCAGCAGCAGGACAGGGGGCACCCGGCCCCAGCATTTT
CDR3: CASSRTGGTRPQHF

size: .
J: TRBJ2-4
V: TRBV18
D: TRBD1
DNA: TGTGCCAGCTCACCTTCGGGACAGGGGGACCCCATTCAGTACTTC
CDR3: CASSPSGQGDPIQYF

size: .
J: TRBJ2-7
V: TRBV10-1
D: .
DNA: TGCGCCAGCAGTGAAGAGCGGCTGAAGGTCTACGAGCAGTACTTC
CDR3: CASSEERLKVYEQYF

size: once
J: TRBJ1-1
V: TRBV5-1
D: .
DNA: TGCGCCAGTAGTAGCCTCGGTGAAGCTTTCTTT
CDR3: CASSSLGEAFF

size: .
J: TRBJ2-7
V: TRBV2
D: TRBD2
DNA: TGTGCCAGCAGTGAGGCTAGCGGGAGCTTCGAGCAGTACTTC
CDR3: CASSEASGSFEQYF

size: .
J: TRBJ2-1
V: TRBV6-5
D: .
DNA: TGTGCCAGCACCGAACTAGCAGGGGGGTACAATGAGCAGTTCTTC
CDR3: CASTELAGGYNEQFF

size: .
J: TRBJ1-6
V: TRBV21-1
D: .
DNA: TGTGCCAGCAGCAAAGTTACACCGACCGATGAGGATTCACCCCTCCACTTT
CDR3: CASSKVTPTDEDSPLHF

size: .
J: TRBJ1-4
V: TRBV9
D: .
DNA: TGTGCCAGCAGCCGACTGGGGCAGCCTCAAGGGTGGGAAAAACTGTTTTTT
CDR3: CASSRLGQPQGWEKLFF

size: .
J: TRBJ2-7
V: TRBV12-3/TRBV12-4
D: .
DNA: TGTGCCAGCAGCCTTGACAGAAACTACGAGCAGTACTTC
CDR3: CASSLDRNYEQYF

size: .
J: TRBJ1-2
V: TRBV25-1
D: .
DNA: TGTGCCAGCAGTGCCGGGGGGGGTTTCGGCTACACCTTC
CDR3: CASSAGGGFGYTF

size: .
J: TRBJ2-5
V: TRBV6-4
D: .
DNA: TGTGCCAGCACGCATAACGTCAGCAGGGATGTCGAGACCCAGTACTTC
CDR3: CASTHNVSRDVETQYF

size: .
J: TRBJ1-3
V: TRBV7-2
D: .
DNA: TGTGCCAGCAGCTTAGTTCAAAGAAACACCATATATTTT
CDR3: CASSLVQRNTIYF

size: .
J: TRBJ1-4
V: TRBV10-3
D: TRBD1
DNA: TGTGCCATCAGTGAGTCCGGGACAGATGAAAAACTGTTTTTT
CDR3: CAISESGTDEKLFF

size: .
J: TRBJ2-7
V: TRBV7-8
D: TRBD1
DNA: TGTGCCAGCAGCCGTTGGACAGGCTACGAGCAGTACTTC
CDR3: CASSRWTGYEQYF

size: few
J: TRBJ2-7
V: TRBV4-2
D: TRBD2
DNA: TGTGCCAGCAGCCGGGAGCGGGGGAGATACTACGAGCAGTACTTC
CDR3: CASSRERGRYYEQYF

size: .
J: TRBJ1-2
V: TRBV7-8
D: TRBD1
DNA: TGTGCCAGCAGCCACCGACAGGGATTGGGGAACTATGGCTACACCTTC
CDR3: CASSHRQGLGNYGYTF

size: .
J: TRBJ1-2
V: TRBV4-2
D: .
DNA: TGTGCCAGCAGCCAAGATCGAAGCCATGGCTACACCTTC
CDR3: CASSQDRSHGYTF

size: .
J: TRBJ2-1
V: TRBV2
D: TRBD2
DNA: TGTGCCAGCAGTGATAAGCGGGGGGGCACGAATGAGCAGTTCTTC
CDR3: CASSDKRGGTNEQFF

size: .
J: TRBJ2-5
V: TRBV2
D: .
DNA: TGTGCCAGCAGTAAACAGGGAGAAGGGACCCAGTACTTC
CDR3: CASSKQGEGTQYF

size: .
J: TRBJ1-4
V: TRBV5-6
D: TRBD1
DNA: TGTGCCAGCAGCCAAGTCGGGCCGGGACAGGGGAGAGAAAAACTGTTTTTT
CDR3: CASSQVGPGQGREKLFF

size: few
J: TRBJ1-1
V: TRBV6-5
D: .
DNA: TGTGCCAGCGGCTGGTCAGAAGCTTTCTTT
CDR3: CASGWSEAFF

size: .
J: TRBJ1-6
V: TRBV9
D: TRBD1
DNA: TGTGCCAGCAGCGGAAGACAGGGCTATAATTCACCCCTCCACTTT
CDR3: CASSGRQGYNSPLHF

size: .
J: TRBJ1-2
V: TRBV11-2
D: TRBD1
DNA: TGTGCCAGCAGCCCTCGACAGGGTTGGAGCTATGGCTACACCTTC
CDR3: CASSPRQGWSYGYTF

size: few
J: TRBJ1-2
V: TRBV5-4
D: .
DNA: TGTGCCAGCAGCTTGATAGGGGGATCTAACTATGGCTACACCTTC
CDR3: CASSLIGGSNYGYTF